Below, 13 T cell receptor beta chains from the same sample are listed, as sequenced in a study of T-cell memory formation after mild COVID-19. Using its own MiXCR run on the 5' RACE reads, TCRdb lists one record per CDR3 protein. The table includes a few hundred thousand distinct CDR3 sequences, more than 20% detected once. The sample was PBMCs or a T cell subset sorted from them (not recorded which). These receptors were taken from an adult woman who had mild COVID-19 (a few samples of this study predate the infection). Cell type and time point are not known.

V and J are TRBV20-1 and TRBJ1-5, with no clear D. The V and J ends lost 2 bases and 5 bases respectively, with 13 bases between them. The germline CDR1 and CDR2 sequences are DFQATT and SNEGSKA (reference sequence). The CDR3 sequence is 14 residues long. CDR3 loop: CSARIGVRDQPQHF. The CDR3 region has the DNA TGCAGTGCTAGAATCGGCGTCAGAGATCAGCCCCAGCATTTT.

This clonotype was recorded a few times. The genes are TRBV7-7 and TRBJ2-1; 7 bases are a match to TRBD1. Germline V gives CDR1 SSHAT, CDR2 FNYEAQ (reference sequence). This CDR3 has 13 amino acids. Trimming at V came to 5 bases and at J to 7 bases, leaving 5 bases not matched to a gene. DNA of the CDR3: TGTGCCAGCAGCACTTCCAGGGGGAATGAGCAGTTCTTC. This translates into CASSTSRGNEQFF.

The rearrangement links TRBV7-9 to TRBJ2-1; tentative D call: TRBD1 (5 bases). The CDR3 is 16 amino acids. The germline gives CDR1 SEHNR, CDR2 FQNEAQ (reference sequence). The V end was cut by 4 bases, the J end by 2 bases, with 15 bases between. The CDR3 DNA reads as TGTGCCAGCAGCTCTATAGGCAGGGCCACCTACAATGAGCAGTTCTTC. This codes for CASSSIGRATYNEQFF. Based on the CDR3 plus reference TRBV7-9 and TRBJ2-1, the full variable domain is DTGVSQNPRHKITKRGQNVTFRCDPISEHNRLYWYRQTLGQGPEFLTYFQNEAQLEKSRLLSDRFSAERPKGSFSTLEIQRTEQGDSAMYLCASSSIGRATYNEQFFGPGTRLTVL.

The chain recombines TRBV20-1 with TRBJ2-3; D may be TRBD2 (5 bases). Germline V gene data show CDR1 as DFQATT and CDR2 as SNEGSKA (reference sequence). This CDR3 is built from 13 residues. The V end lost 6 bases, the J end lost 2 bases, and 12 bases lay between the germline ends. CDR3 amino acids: CSARLTSTDTQYF. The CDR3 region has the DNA TGCAGTGCCAGACTAACCTCCACAGATACGCAGTATTTT.

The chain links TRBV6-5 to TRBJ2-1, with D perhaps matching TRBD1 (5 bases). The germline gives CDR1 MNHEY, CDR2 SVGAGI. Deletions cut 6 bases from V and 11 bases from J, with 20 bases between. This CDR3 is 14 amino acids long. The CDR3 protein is CASSRVLGETQQFF. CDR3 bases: TGTGCCAGCAGCCGGGTCCTAGGGGAAACCCAGCAGTTCTTC.

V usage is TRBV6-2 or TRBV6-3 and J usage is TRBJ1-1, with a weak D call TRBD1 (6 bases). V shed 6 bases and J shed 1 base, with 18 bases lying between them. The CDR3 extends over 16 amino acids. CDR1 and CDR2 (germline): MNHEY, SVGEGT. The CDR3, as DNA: TGTGCCAGCAGACTCCTAAACACAGGGCCGAACACTGAAGCTTTCTTT. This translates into CASRLLNTGPNTEAFF.

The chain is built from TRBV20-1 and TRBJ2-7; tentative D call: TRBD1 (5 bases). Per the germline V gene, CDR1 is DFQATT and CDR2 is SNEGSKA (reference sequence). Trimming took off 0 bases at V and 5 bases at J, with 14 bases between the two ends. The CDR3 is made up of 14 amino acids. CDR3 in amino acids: CSARDHRTGHEQYF. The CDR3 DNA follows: TGCAGTGCTAGAGATCACAGGACCGGGCACGAGCAGTACTTC.

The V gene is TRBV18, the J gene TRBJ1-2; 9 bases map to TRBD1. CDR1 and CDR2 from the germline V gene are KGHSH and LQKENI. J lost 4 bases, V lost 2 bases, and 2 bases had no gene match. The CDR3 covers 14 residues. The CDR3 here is CASSPMGQGYGYTF. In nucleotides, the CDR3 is TGTGCCAGCTCACCAATGGGACAGGGCTATGGCTACACCTTC.

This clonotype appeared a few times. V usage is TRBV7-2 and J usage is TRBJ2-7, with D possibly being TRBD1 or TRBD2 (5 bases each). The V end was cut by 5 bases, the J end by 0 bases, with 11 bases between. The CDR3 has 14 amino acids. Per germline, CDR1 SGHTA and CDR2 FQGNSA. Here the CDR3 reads CASSRDGSSYEQYF. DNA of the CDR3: TGTGCCAGCAGCCGGGACGGAAGCTCCTACGAGCAGTACTTC.

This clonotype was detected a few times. In DNA, the CDR3 is TGTGCCAGCAGCCAGTACCGTGGACTAGCGGGCTCCTACGAGCAGTACTTC. The encoded protein is CASSQYRGLAGSYEQYF. This chain joins TRBV3-1 and TRBJ2-7; 11 nucleotides match TRBD2. There are 17 residues in the CDR3. V was clipped by 3 bases and J by 0 bases; unmatched bases: 7. Per the germline V gene, CDR1 is LGHDT and CDR2 is YNNKEL (reference sequence).

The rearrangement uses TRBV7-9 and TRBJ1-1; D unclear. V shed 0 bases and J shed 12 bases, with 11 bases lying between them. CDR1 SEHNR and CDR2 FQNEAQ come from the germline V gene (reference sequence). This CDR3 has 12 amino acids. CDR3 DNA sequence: TGTGCCAGCAGCTTAGCCACCTTAGAGACTTTCTTT. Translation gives CASSLATLETFF. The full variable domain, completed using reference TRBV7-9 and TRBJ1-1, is DTGVSQNPRHKITKRGQNVTFRCDPISEHNRLYWYRQTLGQGPEFLTYFQNEAQLEKSRLLSDRFSAERPKGSFSTLEIQRTEQGDSAMYLCASSLATLETFFGQGTRLTVV.

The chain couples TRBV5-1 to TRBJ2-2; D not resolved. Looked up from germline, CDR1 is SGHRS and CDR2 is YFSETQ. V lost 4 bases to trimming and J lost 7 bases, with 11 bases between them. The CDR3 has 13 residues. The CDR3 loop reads CASSPEWSGELFF. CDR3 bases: TGCGCCAGCAGCCCCGAGTGGAGCGGGGAGCTGTTTTTT.

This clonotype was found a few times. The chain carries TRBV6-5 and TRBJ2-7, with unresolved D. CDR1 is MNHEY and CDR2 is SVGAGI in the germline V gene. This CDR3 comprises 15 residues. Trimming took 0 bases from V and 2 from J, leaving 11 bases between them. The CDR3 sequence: CASSYSVWQTYEQYF. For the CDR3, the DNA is TGTGCCAGCAGTTACTCAGTTTGGCAGACCTACGAGCAGTACTTC.